This TCR beta chain stems from a study of regulatory T cells in long-lasting Graves disease. Through Arm-PCR of CDR3 regions and iRepertoire HTBI primers, TCR beta libraries were built. In the authors' methods: Across the samples, identification revealed roughly 56 TRBV and about 13 TRBJ segments. TCRdb re-derived calls from the multiplex PCR reads in MiXCR, one entry per CDR3 protein. These V and J calls rely on TCRdb rather than the paper's analysis. The profile shows a few hundred thousand distinct CDR3 sequences, less than 30% of them singletons. Concerning this clonotype itself: What it recognizes is unknown.

Time point: persistent/refractory GD, antithyroid drugs over 5 years with positive TRAb. Extracted PBMC RNA gave rise to the TCR library. Collection of peripheral blood (approximately 9 milliliters) was done using EDTA tubes. Whole-study results and caveats: The analysis examined peripheral blood only and excluded thyroid tissue. TCR diversity in persistent Graves' patients was below that of newly diagnosed ones.

CDR3 length: 15 amino acids. V was trimmed by 1 base and J by 1 base, leaving 7 bases between them. Germline V lookup: CDR1 SNHLY, CDR2 FYNNEI. This chain connects TRBV2 to TRBJ2-2; D remains ambiguous. Source: peripheral blood mononuclear cells (PBMCs), taken when the disease was refractory, from a patient treated with antithyroid drugs. This TCR came from a woman between 40 and 55 years old with Graves disease. DNA for the CDR3: TGTGCCAGCAGTGAAGTGAACCGGAACACCGGGGAGCTGTTTTTT. As protein: CASSEVNRNTGELFF.